The present TCR beta chain was sequenced within a study of post-analysis software for immune sequencing data. General study findings and limits: Four or five TRBV segments occurring more often in patients than controls included TRBV5-6, TRBV5-1 and TRBV20-1. Batch-mates among the samples co-clustered strongly by F measure. Comparison with controls showed significantly lower normalized Chao1 diversity in multiple sclerosis patients.

Unique molecular identifiers had been added to the TCR beta cDNA libraries. TCRdb re-derived calls from the PCR reads in MiXCR, one entry per CDR3 protein. The table records more than 350,000 distinct CDR3 sequences, 39% of them present only once. Germline CDR1 is MNHNY and CDR2 is SVGAGI (reference sequence). V was shortened by 2 bases and J by 12 bases, with 10 bases between the two germline ends. The CDR3 contains 12 residues. This clonotype was observed a few times. Its antigen remains unidentified. This chain connects TRBV6-6 to TRBJ1-4, with D tentatively TRBD1 (5 bases). Sequencing was done on a sample of blood. This TCR came from a girl aged 2-10 years with multiple sclerosis. The CDR3 sequence is CASSYGREELFF. Here the CDR3 DNA reads TGTGCCAGCAGTTACGGCAGGGAGGAACTGTTTTTT.